Listed below are T cell receptor beta chains from one sample, sequenced in a study of cytomegalovirus exposure and HLA in healthy donors. Produced via immunoSEQ multiplex PCR; TCRdb's table is partial and in-frame only. The data contain about 180,000 clones, approximately 80% of them singletons. The sample consisted of PBMCs. Every receptor here comes from a woman under 30 in good health and CMV-seropositive. The CDR3 runs from the conserved cysteine through the conserved F or W. The order of the fields is J gene, D gene, clone size, V gene, CDR3 DNA, CDR3 protein. A D gene is named only where the DNA matches it firmly. Where a row states a size, it is once, few, many or the class of an expanded clone; other rows omit it.

TRBJ2-7,NA,NA,TRBV19,TGTGCCAGTAGTCCCTATGGCGGGATCCACTCCTACGAGCAGTACTTC,CASSPYGGIHSYEQYF
TRBJ2-1,TRBD2,NA,TRBV27,TGTGCCAGCCGGGGGGGCCCTAACAATGAGCAGTTCTTC,CASRGGPNNEQFF
TRBJ2-2,NA,NA,TRBV5-8,TGTGCCAGCAGGGATGTGACAGGGAACACCGGGGAGCTGTTTTTT,CASRDVTGNTGELFF
TRBJ2-7,TRBD2,medium-sized,TRBV6-1,TGTGCCAGCAGTGAACTAGCGGGGGGCTCCTACGAGCAGTACTTC,CASSELAGGSYEQYF
TRBJ1-5,NA,NA,TRBV19,TGTGCCAGTAGTATGACGAGACAGAGTAGCAATCAGCCCCAGCATTTT,CASSMTRQSSNQPQHF
TRBJ2-7,TRBD1,NA,TRBV28,TGTGCCAGCAGTCTGGACAGGGAACCCAACTACGAGCAGTACTTC,CASSLDREPNYEQYF
TRBJ1-4,NA,NA,TRBV18,TGTGCCAGCTCACCCCAATTTGAGCCGGGATCAACTAATGAAAAACTGTTTTTT,CASSPQFEPGSTNEKLFF
TRBJ2-3,TRBD2,NA,TRBV7-9,TGTGCCAGCAGCTTAGCGCTAGCGGGGGGCTCTGATACGCAGTATTTT,CASSLALAGGSDTQYF
TRBJ2-7,NA,NA,TRBV5-1,TGCGCCAGCAGCCTAGGGGGAACTACCTACGAGCAGTACTTC,CASSLGGTTYEQYF
TRBJ2-3,NA,NA,TRBV7-3,TGTGCCAGCAGCCCATTAGGGAGGGATACGCAGTATTTT,CASSPLGRDTQYF
TRBJ1-5,NA,once,TRBV7-8,TGTGCCAGCAGCTTAGGCCAGGAAGGGCCCCAGCATTTT,CASSLGQEGPQHF